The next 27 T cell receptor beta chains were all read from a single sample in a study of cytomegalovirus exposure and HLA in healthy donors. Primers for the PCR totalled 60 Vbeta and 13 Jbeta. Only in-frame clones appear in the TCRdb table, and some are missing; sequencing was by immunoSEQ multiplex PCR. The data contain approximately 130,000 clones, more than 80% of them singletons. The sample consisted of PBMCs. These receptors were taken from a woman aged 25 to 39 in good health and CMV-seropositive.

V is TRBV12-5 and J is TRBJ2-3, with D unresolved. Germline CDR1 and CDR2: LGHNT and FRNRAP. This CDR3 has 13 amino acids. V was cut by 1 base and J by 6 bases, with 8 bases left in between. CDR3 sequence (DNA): TGTGCTAGTGGTTTGGGGAGCTCGGATACGCAGTATTTT. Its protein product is CASGLGSSDTQYF.

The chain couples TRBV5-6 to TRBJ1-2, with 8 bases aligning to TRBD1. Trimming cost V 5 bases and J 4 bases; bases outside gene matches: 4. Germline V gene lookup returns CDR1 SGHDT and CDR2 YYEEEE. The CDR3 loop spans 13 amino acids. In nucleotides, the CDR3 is TGTGCCAGCAGTACGGACAGGGTCTATGGCTACACCTTC. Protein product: CASSTDRVYGYTF.

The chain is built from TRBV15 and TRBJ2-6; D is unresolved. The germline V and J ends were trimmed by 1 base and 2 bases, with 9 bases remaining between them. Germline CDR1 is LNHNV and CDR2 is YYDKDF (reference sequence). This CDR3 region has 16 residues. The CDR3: CATSRARVAGANVLTF. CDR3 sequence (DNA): TGTGCCACCAGCAGAGCCCGGGTTGCTGGGGCCAACGTCCTGACTTTC.

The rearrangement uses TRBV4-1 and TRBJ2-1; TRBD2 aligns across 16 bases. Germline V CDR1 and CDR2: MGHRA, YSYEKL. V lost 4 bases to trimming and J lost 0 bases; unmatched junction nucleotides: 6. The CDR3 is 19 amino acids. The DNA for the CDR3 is TGCGCCAGCAGCCGGGGACTAGCGGGAGGGCTCGACTCCTACAATGAGCAGTTCTTC. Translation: CASSRGLAGGLDSYNEQFF.

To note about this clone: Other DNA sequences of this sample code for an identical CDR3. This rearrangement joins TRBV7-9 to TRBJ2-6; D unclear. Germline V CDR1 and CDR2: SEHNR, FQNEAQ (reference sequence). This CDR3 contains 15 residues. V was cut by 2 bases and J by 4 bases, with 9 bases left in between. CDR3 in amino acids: CASSLRGTGANVLTF. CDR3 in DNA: TGTGCCAGCAGCTTACGAGGCACCGGGGCCAACGTCCTGACTTTC.

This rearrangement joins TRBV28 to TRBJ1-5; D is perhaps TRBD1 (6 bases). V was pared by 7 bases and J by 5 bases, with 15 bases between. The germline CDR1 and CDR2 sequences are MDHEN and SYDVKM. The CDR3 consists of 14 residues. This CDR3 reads CASTVDSFYQPQHF. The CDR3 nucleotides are TGTGCCAGCACCGTGGACAGTTTTTATCAGCCCCAGCATTTT.

CDR3: CASSYHGTSENTIYF. The CDR3 DNA is TGTGCCAGCAGTTACCACGGGACTTCGGAAAACACCATATATTTT. The chain couples TRBV6-5 to TRBJ1-3; D perhaps matches TRBD1 (5 bases). CDR3 length: 15 amino acids. Deletions cut 2 bases from V and 6 bases from J, with 14 bases between. The germline V gene has CDR1 MNHEY and CDR2 SVGAGI.

CDR3 region: CASSPLTGSQPQHF. The CDR3 coding sequence is TGTGCCAGCAGTCCCCTGACAGGGAGCCAGCCCCAGCATTTT. The chain uses TRBV28 and TRBJ1-5; 7 bases fit TRBD1. The V gene's germline CDR1 is MDHEN and CDR2 SYDVKM. CDR3 length equals 14 residues. Germline trimming cut 5 bases from V and 7 bases from J; bases unmatched to any gene: 8.

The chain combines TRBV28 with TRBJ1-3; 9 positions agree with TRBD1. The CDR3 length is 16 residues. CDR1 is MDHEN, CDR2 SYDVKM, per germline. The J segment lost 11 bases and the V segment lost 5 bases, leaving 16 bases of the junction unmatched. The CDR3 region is CASSRPGTGLRAAIYF. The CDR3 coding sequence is TGTGCCAGCAGTAGGCCCGGGACAGGGTTGAGAGCGGCCATATATTTT. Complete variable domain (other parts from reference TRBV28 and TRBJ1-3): DVKVTQSSRYLVKRTGEKVFLECVQDMDHENMFWYRQDPGLGLRLIYFSYDVKMKEKGDIPEGYSVSREKKERFSLILESASTNQTSMYLCASSRPGTGLRAAIYFGEGSWLTVV.

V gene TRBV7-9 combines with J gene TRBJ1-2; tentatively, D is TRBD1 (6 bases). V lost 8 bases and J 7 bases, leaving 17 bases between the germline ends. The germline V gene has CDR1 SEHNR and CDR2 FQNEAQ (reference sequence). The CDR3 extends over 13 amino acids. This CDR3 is CASGHVTGTGYTF. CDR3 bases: TGTGCCAGCGGTCACGTTACAGGGACTGGCTACACCTTC. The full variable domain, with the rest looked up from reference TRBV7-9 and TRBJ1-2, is DTGVSQNPRHKITKRGQNVTFRCDPISEHNRLYWYRQTLGQGPEFLTYFQNEAQLEKSRLLSDRFSAERPKGSFSTLEIQRTEQGDSAMYLCASGHVTGTGYTFGSGTRLTVV.

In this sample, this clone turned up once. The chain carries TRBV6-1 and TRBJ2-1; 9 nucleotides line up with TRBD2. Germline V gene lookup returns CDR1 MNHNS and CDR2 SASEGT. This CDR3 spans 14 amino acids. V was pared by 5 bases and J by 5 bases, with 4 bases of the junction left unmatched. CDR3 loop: CASSFSGGHNEQFF. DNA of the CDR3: TGTGCCAGCAGTTTCAGCGGGGGGCACAATGAGCAGTTCTTC.

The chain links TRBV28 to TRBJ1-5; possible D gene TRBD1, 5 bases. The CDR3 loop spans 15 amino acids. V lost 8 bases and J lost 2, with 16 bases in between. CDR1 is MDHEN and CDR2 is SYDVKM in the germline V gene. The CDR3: CASRVGGTGNQPQHF. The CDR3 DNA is TGTGCCAGCCGGGTGGGGGGAACGGGCAATCAGCCCCAGCATTTT.

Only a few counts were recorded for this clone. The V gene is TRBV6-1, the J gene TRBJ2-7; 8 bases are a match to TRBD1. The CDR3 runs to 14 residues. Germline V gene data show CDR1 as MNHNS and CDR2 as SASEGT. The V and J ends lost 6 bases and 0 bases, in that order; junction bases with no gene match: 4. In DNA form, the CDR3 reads TGTGCCAGCAGCCGGGACAGGTTCTCCTACGAGCAGTACTTC. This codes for CASSRDRFSYEQYF.

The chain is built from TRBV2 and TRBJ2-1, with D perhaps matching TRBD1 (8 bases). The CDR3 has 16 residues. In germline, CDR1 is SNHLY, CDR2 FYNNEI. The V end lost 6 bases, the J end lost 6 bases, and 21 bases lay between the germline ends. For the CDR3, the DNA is TGTGCCAGCAGGCCTTCAGGGGGCGGGAGCCTCAATGAGCAGTTCTTC. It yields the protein CASRPSGGGSLNEQFF.

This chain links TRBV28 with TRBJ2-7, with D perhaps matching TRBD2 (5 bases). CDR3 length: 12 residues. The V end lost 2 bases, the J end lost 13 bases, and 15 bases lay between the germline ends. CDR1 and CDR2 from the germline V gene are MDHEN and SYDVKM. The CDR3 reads CASSLTLSGGYF. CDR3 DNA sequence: TGTGCCAGCAGTTTAACTCTGAGCGGAGGATACTTC.

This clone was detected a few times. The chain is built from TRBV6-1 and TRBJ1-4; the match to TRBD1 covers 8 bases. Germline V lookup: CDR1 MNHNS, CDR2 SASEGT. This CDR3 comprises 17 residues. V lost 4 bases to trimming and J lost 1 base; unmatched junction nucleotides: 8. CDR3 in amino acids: CASSGRQGLVTNEKLFF. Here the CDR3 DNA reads TGTGCCAGCAGTGGTCGACAGGGGCTGGTAACTAATGAAAAACTGTTTTTT.

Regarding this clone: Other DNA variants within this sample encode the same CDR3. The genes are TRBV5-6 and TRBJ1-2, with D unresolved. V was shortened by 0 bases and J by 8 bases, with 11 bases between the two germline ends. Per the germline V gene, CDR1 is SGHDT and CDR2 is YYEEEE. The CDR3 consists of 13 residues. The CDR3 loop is CASSLEPAGGYTF. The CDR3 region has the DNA TGTGCCAGCAGCTTGGAACCCGCCGGGGGCTACACCTTC. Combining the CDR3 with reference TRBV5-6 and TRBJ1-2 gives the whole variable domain DAGVTQSPTHLIKTRGQQVTLRCSPKSGHDTVSWYQQALGQGPQFIFQYYEEEERQRGNFPDRFSGHQFPNYSSELNVNALLLGDSALYLCASSLEPAGGYTFGSGTRLTVV.

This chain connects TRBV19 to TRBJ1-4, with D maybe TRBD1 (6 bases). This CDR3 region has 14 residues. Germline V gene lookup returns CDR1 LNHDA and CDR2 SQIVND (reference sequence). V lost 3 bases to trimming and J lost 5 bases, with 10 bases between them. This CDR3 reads CASSMGTRNEKLFF. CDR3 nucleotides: TGTGCCAGTAGTATGGGGACAAGAAATGAAAAACTGTTTTTT. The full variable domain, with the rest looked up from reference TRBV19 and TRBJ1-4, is DGGITQSPKYLFRKEGQNVTLSCEQNLNHDAMYWYRQDPGQGLRLIYYSQIVNDFQKGDIAEGYSVSREKKESFPLTVTSAQKNPTAFYLCASSMGTRNEKLFFGSGTQLSVL.

In DNA, the CDR3 is TGTGCCAGCAGTTTATCTGACAGTTTTAATTCACCCCTCCACTTT. Translating gives CASSLSDSFNSPLHF. The chain recombines TRBV27 with TRBJ1-6, with TRBD1 as a possible D gene (5 bases). V was shortened by 0 bases and J by 6 bases, with 9 bases between the two germline ends. CDR1 is MNHEY and CDR2 is SMNVEV in the germline V gene (reference sequence). The CDR3 is 15 amino acids.

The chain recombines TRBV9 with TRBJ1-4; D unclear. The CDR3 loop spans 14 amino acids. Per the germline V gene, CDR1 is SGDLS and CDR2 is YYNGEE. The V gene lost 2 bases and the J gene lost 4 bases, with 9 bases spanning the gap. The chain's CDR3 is CASSVGSGNEKLFF. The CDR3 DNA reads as TGTGCCAGCAGCGTGGGGAGCGGTAATGAAAAACTGTTTTTT.

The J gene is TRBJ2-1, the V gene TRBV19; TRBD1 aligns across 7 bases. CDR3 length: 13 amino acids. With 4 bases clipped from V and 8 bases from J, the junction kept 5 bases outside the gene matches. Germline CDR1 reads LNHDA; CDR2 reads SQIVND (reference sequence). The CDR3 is CASSTRGGHEQFF. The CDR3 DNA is TGTGCCAGTAGTACCCGAGGGGGCCATGAGCAGTTCTTC.

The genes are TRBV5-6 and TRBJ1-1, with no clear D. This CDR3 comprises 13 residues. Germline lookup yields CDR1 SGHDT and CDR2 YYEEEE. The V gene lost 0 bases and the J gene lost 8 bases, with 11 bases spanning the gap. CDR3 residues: CASSLVRADEAFF. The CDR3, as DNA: TGTGCCAGCAGCTTGGTGAGGGCGGACGAAGCTTTCTTT.

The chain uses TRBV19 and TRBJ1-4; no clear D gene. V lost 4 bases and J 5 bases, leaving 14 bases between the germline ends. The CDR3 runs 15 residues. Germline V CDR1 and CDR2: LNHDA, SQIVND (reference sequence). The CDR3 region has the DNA TGTGCCAGTAGTACAGAGGACCGGAGGAATGAAAAACTGTTTTTT. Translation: CASSTEDRRNEKLFF.

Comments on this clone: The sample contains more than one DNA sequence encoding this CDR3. The CDR3 here is CASSILAGGSYEQYF. CDR3 coding DNA: TGTGCCAGTAGTATATTGGCAGGGGGCTCCTACGAGCAGTACTTC. The rearrangement joins TRBV19 to TRBJ2-7; 7 bases agree with TRBD1. This CDR3 has 15 amino acids. V dropped 2 bases and J dropped 0; count of bases not matched to a gene: 4. The germline V gene has CDR1 LNHDA and CDR2 SQIVND (reference sequence).

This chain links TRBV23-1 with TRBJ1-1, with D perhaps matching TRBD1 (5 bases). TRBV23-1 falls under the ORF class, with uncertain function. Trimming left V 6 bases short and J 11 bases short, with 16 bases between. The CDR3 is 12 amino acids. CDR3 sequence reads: CASSRRGEGAFF. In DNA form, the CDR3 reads TGCGCCAGCAGCCGGAGGGGAGAGGGGGCTTTCTTT.

CDR3 nucleotide sequence: TGTGCCAGCAGTGAAAGCGCAGCTACTTCCTACGAGCAGTACTTC. Translation gives CASSESAATSYEQYF. The chain combines TRBV6-1 with TRBJ2-7; D remains ambiguous. The V gene's germline CDR1 is MNHNS and CDR2 SASEGT. Trimming cost V 2 bases and J 1 base, with 12 bases left between them. The CDR3 sequence is 15 residues long.

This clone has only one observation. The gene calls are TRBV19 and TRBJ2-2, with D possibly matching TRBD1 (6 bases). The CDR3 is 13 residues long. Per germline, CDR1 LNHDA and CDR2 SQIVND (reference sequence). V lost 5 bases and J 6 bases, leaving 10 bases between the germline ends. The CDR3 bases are TGTGCCAGTAGTCCTCGGACAGCCGGGGAGCTGTTTTTT. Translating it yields CASSPRTAGELFF.